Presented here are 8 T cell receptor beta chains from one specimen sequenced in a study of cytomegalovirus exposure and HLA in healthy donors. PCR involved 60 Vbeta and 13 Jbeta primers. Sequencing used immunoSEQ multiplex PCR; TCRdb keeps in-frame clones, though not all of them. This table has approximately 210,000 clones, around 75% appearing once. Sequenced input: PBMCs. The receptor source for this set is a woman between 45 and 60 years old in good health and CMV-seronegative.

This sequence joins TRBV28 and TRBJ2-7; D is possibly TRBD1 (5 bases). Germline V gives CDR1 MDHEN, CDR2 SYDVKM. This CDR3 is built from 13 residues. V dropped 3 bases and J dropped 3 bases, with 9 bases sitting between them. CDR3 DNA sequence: TGTGCCAGCAGTTTGGGGCCAAACTACGAGCAGTACTTC. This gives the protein CASSLGPNYEQYF.

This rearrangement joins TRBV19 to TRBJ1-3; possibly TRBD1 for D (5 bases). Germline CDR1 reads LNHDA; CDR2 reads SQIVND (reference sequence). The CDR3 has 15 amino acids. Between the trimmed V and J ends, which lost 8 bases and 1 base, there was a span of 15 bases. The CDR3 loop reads CASYGPGGSGNTIYF. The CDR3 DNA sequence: TGTGCCAGTTACGGACCGGGGGGATCTGGAAACACCATATATTTT.

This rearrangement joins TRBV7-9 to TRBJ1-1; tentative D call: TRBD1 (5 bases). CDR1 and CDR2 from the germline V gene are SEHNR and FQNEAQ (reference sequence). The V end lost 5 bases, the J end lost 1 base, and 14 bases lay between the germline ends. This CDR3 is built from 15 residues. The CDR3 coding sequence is TGTGCCAGCAGCCTGGCCCAGGGCCAGAACACTGAAGCTTTCTTT. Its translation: CASSLAQGQNTEAFF.

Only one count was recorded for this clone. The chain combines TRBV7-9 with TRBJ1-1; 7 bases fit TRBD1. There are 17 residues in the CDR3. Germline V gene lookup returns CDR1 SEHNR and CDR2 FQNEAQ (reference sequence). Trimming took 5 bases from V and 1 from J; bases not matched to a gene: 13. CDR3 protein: CASSEPPGQPRNTEAFF. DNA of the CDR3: TGTGCCAGCAGCGAACCTCCGGGACAGCCACGGAACACTGAAGCTTTCTTT.

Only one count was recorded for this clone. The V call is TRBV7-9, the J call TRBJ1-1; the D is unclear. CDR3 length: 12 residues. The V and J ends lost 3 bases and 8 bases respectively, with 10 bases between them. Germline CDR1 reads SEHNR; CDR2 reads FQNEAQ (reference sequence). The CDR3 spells CASSFEGREAFF. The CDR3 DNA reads TGTGCCAGCAGCTTCGAGGGTAGGGAAGCTTTCTTT.

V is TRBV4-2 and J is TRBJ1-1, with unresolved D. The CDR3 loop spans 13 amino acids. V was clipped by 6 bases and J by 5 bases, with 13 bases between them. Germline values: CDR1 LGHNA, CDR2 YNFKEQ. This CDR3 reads CASRHAPGTEAFF. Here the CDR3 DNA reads TGTGCCAGCAGGCACGCCCCGGGAACTGAAGCTTTCTTT.

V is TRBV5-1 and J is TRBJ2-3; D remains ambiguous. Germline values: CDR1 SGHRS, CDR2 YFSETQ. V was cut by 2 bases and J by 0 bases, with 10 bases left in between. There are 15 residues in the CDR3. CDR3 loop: CASSFTVLSTDTQYF. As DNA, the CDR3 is TGCGCCAGCAGCTTTACGGTTCTTAGCACAGATACGCAGTATTTT.

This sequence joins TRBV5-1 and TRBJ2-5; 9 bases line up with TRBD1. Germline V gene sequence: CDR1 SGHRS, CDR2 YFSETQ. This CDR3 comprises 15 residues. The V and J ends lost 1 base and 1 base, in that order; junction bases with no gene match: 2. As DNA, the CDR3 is TGCGCCAGCAGCTTGACAGGGGGCATCCAAGAGACCCAGTACTTC. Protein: CASSLTGGIQETQYF.